This T cell receptor beta chain was obtained from a study of OX40 agonist ivuxolimab in advanced cancers. Study-level information: Recorded diagnoses for dose-escalation patients were hepatocellular carcinoma, melanoma, renal cell or head and neck cancer. General observations from the study: Clonal expansion was seen in CD4+ and CD8+ blood T cells by week 6 at 0.1 to 3.0 mg/kg.

This CDR3 is 16 amino acids long. Germline CDR1 reads ENHRY; CDR2 reads SYGVKD. V dropped 0 bases and J dropped 4; count of bases not matched to a gene: 5. Repertoires were generated with immunoSEQ multiplex PCR, while TCRdb's copy carries only in-frame clones and drops some. The sample lists tens of thousands of clones, 81% seen once, with approximately 6.5% in the top ten. In the case of this clone: Its specificity is unknown.

The chain employs TRBV10-3 and TRBJ1-1; TRBD1 agrees at 10 bases. This TCR was sampled from an adult with an advanced solid tumor such as melanoma, head and neck, liver or kidney cancer. The sequences come from CD4+ or CD8+ T cells sorted from blood, collected in a trial of the OX40 agonist ivuxolimab. The CDR3 region is CAISESGQGVLTEAFF. The CDR3 region has the DNA TGTGCCATCAGTGAGTCAGGACAGGGGGTACTCACTGAAGCTTTCTTT.